Presented here are 21 T cell receptor beta chains from one specimen sequenced in a study of shared clonotypes between healthy human individuals. Sequencing used immunoSEQ multiplex PCR; TCRdb keeps in-frame clones, though not all of them. Among under 850,000 clones, about 91% were seen once, and the ten largest hold 24%. Only CD45RO-negative cells positively selected for CCR7 counted as naive CD8 cells, so terminally differentiated effector memory CD45RA+ cells were excluded. Sequences were obtained from naive CD8+ T cells sorted from blood. These TCRs come from a man aged 30 to 45 in good health.

As to this clone: Other nucleotide sequences in the sample specify the same CDR3. The V and J genes are TRBV19 and TRBJ1-5, with a tentative D call TRBD1 (5 bases). V lost 3 bases and J 2 bases, leaving 11 bases between the germline ends. The CDR3 covers 15 residues. CDR1 and CDR2 (germline): LNHDA, SQIVND (reference sequence). This CDR3 reads CASSIGTGGNQPQHF. CDR3 nucleotides: TGTGCCAGTAGTATCGGGACGGGGGGCAATCAGCCCCAGCATTTT.

The gene calls are TRBV6-6 and TRBJ2-2; 11 nucleotides line up with TRBD2. Per germline, CDR1 MNHNY and CDR2 SVGAGI (reference sequence). Losses at the gene ends were 4 bases for V and 3 bases for J; bases not matched to a gene: 1. The CDR3 extends over 15 amino acids. The CDR3 loop reads CASSLGLADTGELFF. The CDR3 DNA sequence: TGTGCCAGCAGTTTGGGACTAGCGGACACCGGGGAGCTGTTTTTT.

This chain joins TRBV5-1 and TRBJ1-4; 8 bases fit TRBD1. Germline CDR1 SGHRS, CDR2 YFSETQ. The ends lost 0 bases at V and 8 bases at J; junction bases unmatched: 6. The CDR3 covers 15 residues. The CDR3 loop reads CASSLVQGAREKLFF. The CDR3 bases are TGCGCCAGCAGCTTGGTTCAGGGGGCGAGGGAAAAACTGTTTTTT.

V and J are TRBV4-2 and TRBJ2-7, with 9 positions matching TRBD2. The CDR3 loop spans 15 amino acids. Germline assignment: CDR1 LGHNA and CDR2 YNFKEQ. V was clipped by 1 base and J by 3 bases; unmatched bases: 4. The CDR3 nucleotides read TGTGCCAGCAGCCAAGGACTAGCGGAGATCTACGAGCAGTACTTC. The encoded protein is CASSQGLAEIYEQYF.

The chain employs TRBV2 and TRBJ1-1; TRBD1 might be the D (5 bases). The CDR3 has 12 amino acids. V was pared by 6 bases and J by 1 base, with 6 bases between. The germline V gene encodes CDR1 SNHLY and CDR2 FYNNEI. This CDR3 is CASRQGNTEAFF. Here the CDR3 DNA reads TGTGCCAGCAGGCAGGGGAACACTGAAGCTTTCTTT. The variable domain in full, completed from reference TRBV2 and TRBJ1-1, reads EPEVTQTPSHQVTQMGQEVILRCVPISNHLYFYWYRQILGQKVEFLVSFYNNEISEKSEIFDDQFSVERPDGSNFTLKIRSTKLEDSAMYFCASRQGNTEAFFGQGTRLTVV.

The chain recombines TRBV5-3 with TRBJ1-4; D remains unclear. TRBV5-3 is sorted into the ORF group, with uncertain function. The CDR3 has 16 amino acids. V lost 1 base to trimming and J lost 6 bases, with 16 bases between them. Written as DNA, the CDR3 is TGTGCCAGAAGCTTGTTGTGTTTGTCCAAGGATGAAAAACTGTTTTTT. It yields the protein CARSLLCLSKDEKLFF.

In this sample, this clone turned up a few times. The V call is TRBV10-1, the J call TRBJ1-1, with D maybe TRBD1 (5 bases). V was shortened by 4 bases and J by 5 bases, with 11 bases between the two germline ends. The CDR3 length is 13 residues. CDR1 WNHNN and CDR2 SYGVQD come from the germline V gene (reference sequence). The CDR3 spells CASSAGWSTEAFF. The CDR3 DNA reads as TGCGCCAGCAGTGCAGGGTGGAGTACTGAAGCTTTCTTT.

The chain recombines TRBV5-4 with TRBJ2-7; D unclear. The germline gives CDR1 SGHNT, CDR2 YYREEE (reference sequence). Trimming took 1 base from V and 2 from J, leaving 10 bases between them. The CDR3 extends over 14 amino acids. The CDR3 reads CASSLSDAAYEQYF. The DNA of the CDR3 is TGTGCCAGCAGCTTGTCTGACGCAGCCTACGAGCAGTACTTC.

The CDR3 loop reads CASSPDGSTDTQYF. CDR3 sequence (DNA): TGTGCCAGCAGTCCCGACGGGAGCACAGATACGCAGTATTTT. The V gene is TRBV28, the J gene TRBJ2-3; D unresolved. Germline CDR1 reads MDHEN; CDR2 reads SYDVKM. This CDR3 has 14 residues. V lost 5 bases and J lost 0, with 9 bases in between.

V gene TRBV7-8 combines with J gene TRBJ2-2, with D hard to call. Trimming removed 2 bases at V and 4 bases at J, with 8 bases between. Germline CDR1 is SGHVS and CDR2 is FQNEAQ. The CDR3 is 14 amino acids. For the CDR3, the DNA is TGTGCCAGCAGCTTATTCCAACCCACCGGGGAGCTGTTTTTT. Its protein product is CASSLFQPTGELFF.

The chain is built from TRBV7-6 and TRBJ2-2, with D perhaps matching TRBD1 or TRBD2 (5 bases each). V lost 1 base and J lost 4, with 10 bases in between. CDR1 and CDR2 from the germline V gene are SGHVS and FNYEAQ. This CDR3 region has 15 residues. This CDR3 is CASSLVEGSTGELFF. The CDR3 DNA sequence: TGTGCCAGCAGCTTAGTTGAGGGGAGCACCGGGGAGCTGTTTTTT.

The chain carries TRBV11-2 and TRBJ1-1, with 10 bases that match TRBD1. CDR1 SGHAT and CDR2 FQNNGV come from the germline V gene. Trimming took 5 bases from V and 6 from J; bases not matched to a gene: 6. CDR3 length: 14 amino acids. In DNA, the CDR3 is TGTGCCAGCAGCGACAGGGGGCTGCGGTCTGAAGCTTTCTTT. Translating gives CASSDRGLRSEAFF.

The CDR3 DNA follows: TGTGCCAGCGCTCGCGGGACAGGGGGTATCGATCAGCCCCAGCATTTT. Its translation: CASARGTGGIDQPQHF. The rearrangement uses TRBV27 and TRBJ1-5; 11 nucleotides match TRBD1. The V gene's germline CDR1 is MNHEY and CDR2 SMNVEV (reference sequence). The CDR3 has 16 amino acids. Trimming removed 8 bases from V and 5 bases from J; junction bases left unmatched: 11.

This clone was detected only once. V is TRBV27 and J is TRBJ1-2; D uncertain. CDR3 length equals 13 residues. Germline V gene lookup returns CDR1 MNHEY and CDR2 SMNVEV (reference sequence). Trimming took off 4 bases at V and 2 bases at J, with 8 bases between the two ends. DNA of the CDR3: TGTGCCAGCAGTTATGGACGGAACTATGGCTACACCTTC. Its translation is CASSYGRNYGYTF.

The V and J genes are TRBV9 and TRBJ2-1; D is uncertain. Trimming left V 0 bases short and J 8 bases short, with 15 bases between. The CDR3 is 15 amino acids. The germline V gene encodes CDR1 SGDLS and CDR2 YYNGEE. The CDR3 protein is CASSVGFTNWDEQFF. CDR3 nucleotides: TGTGCCAGCAGCGTAGGCTTCACGAATTGGGATGAGCAGTTCTTC.

CDR3 DNA sequence: TGTGCCAGTAGTTCCGGGACAGGGAACGAGCAGTACTTC. This sequence encodes CASSSGTGNEQYF. The genes are TRBV19 and TRBJ2-7; TRBD1 aligns across 9 bases. The trim removed 5 bases at V and 5 bases at J, leaving 4 bases unmatched. Germline V CDR1 and CDR2: LNHDA, SQIVND (reference sequence). The CDR3 runs 13 residues.

The chain joins TRBV12-5 to TRBJ1-1; D ambiguous. The germline V gene encodes CDR1 LGHNT and CDR2 FRNRAP. Trimming left V 6 bases short and J 3 bases short, with 8 bases between. The CDR3 consists of 12 residues. CDR3 loop: CASGSPHTEAFF. The CDR3 DNA is TGTGCTAGTGGATCCCCCCACACTGAAGCTTTCTTT.

V gene TRBV11-2 combines with J gene TRBJ2-5; 10 bases map to TRBD2. Germline V CDR1 and CDR2: SGHAT, FQNNGV. The V and J ends lost 5 bases and 5 bases, in that order; junction bases with no gene match: 8. CDR3 length: 15 residues. This CDR3 is CASSKIAGGSETQYF. The CDR3 nucleotides read TGTGCCAGCAGCAAAATAGCGGGAGGTTCTGAGACCCAGTACTTC.

V usage is TRBV14 and J usage is TRBJ2-1; TRBD2 agrees at 11 bases. V shed 0 bases and J 0 bases; nucleotides not matched to a gene: 16. The CDR3 sequence is 22 residues long. The germline V gene has CDR1 SGHDN and CDR2 FVKESK. CDR3 nucleotides: TGTGCCAGCAGCCAAGATTTCCCCGCGGTAGCGGGAGGGACCAGCTCCTACAATGAGCAGTTCTTC. This codes for CASSQDFPAVAGGTSSYNEQFF.

The chain joins TRBV4-3 to TRBJ2-7; no clear D gene. Trimming took 3 bases from V and 4 from J, leaving 13 bases between them. The CDR3 totals 14 residues. Per the germline V gene, CDR1 is LGHNA and CDR2 is YSLEER. The CDR3 coding sequence is TGCGCCAGCAGCCAGGGCTCGGGCGGATACGAGCAGTACTTC. Protein sequence: CASSQGSGGYEQYF.

Note on this clone: At the DNA level, this CDR3 is encoded by other sequences in the same sample as well. The V and J genes are TRBV11-2 and TRBJ2-7; 7 nucleotides align to TRBD2. The CDR3 contains 14 residues. After removal of 6 bases from V and 1 base from J, the junction contained 6 bases not matched to a gene. In germline, CDR1 is SGHAT, CDR2 FQNNGV. The CDR3 sequence is CASSFSGPSYEQYF. DNA of the CDR3: TGTGCCAGCAGTTTTAGCGGGCCTTCCTACGAGCAGTACTTC.